This T cell receptor (beta chain) appears in the sequencing data of a study of identical twins. Regarding the study as a whole: Cord blood beta clonotypes present at high abundance carried fewer insertions; no such pattern appeared in memory repertoires.

This clonotype turned up a few times. Antigen unknown. From the 5' RACE reads, TCRdb called clonotypes with MiXCR, one entry per CDR3 protein. The data show a few hundred thousand distinct CDR3 sequences, nearly 10% seen once. This sample also belongs to another study, concerning yellow fever vaccine responses in identical twins.

Sequencing used PBMCs. The source is a woman in her late teens or twenties in good health.

Written as DNA, the CDR3 is TGCAGTGCTAGAGATTGGAGCGGGTTACAAGAGACCCAGTACTTC. It encodes CSARDWSGLQETQYF. The rearrangement links TRBV20-1 to TRBJ2-5, with D tentatively TRBD2 (6 bases). CDR3 length: 15 amino acids. V was shortened by 0 bases and J by 2 bases, with 13 bases between the two germline ends. From germline, CDR1 is DFQATT and CDR2 SNEGSKA (reference sequence).